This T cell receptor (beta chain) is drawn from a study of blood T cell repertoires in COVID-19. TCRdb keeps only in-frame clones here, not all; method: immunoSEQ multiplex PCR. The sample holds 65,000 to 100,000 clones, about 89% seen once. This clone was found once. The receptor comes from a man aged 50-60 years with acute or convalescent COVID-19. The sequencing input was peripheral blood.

This CDR3 reads CASSSTRQGNTEAFF. CDR3 coding DNA: TGTGCCAGCAGCTCCACGCGACAGGGGAACACTGAAGCTTTCTTT. J is TRBJ1-1 and V is TRBV11-2, with 7 bases that match TRBD1. V lost 4 bases, J lost 1 base, and 6 bases stayed unmatched. The germline CDR1 and CDR2 sequences are SGHAT and FQNNGV. This CDR3 comprises 15 residues.